The next 10 T cell receptor beta chains were all read from a single sample in a study of T cells after yellow fever vaccination. TCRdb reprocessed the 5' RACE reads via MiXCR and lists one record per CDR3 protein. This table holds 170,000 or so distinct CDR3 sequences, approximately 6.2% found once. Sequences were derived from CD4+ T cells sorted from PBMCs, sampled on the day of the first yellow fever vaccination. The receptors derive from a man in his late teens or twenties who received the YFV17D yellow fever vaccine.

The CDR3 is CASNYGGNTEAFF. The CDR3, as DNA: TGTGCCAGCAACTATGGAGGGAACACTGAAGCTTTCTTT. The V and J genes are TRBV7-2 and TRBJ1-1, with unresolved D. Trimming left V 7 bases short and J 1 base short, with 10 bases between. Germline loops: CDR1 SGHTA, CDR2 FQGNSA. There are 13 residues in the CDR3.

The V and J genes are TRBV7-2 and TRBJ2-6; D ambiguous. The V end was cut by 6 bases, the J end by 4 bases, with 10 bases between. Per germline, CDR1 SGHTA and CDR2 FQGNSA. CDR3 length: 14 residues. The CDR3 DNA reads as TGTGCCAGCAGTGGTTATTCCGGGGCCAACGTCCTGACTTTC. It specifies CASSGYSGANVLTF.

This clonotype has at least ten counts. This chain uses TRBV10-3 with TRBJ1-1; the D gene is possibly TRBD1 (5 bases). Germline-derived CDR1 and CDR2 are ENHRY and SYGVKD. V lost 4 bases, J lost 4 bases, and 10 bases lay in between. This CDR3 is 13 amino acids long. In DNA, the CDR3 is TGTGCCATCAGTGTCCCGGGGGTCACTGAAGCTTTCTTT. It encodes CAISVPGVTEAFF.

This clonotype was seen a handful of times. The V and J genes are TRBV18 and TRBJ2-3; 10 nucleotides align to TRBD2. The V gene end was trimmed by 0 bases and the J gene end by 1 base; junction bases not matched to a gene: 1. The germline V gene encodes CDR1 KGHSH and CDR2 LQKENI. The CDR3 spans 16 residues. CDR3 protein: CASSPPSGGGTDTQYF. The CDR3 DNA is TGTGCCAGCTCACCACCGAGCGGGGGGGGCACAGATACGCAGTATTTT.

This clonotype was seen only a few times. The chain joins TRBV7-3 to TRBJ2-3; no clear D. Between the trimmed V and J ends, which lost 1 base and 0 bases, there was a span of 14 bases. This CDR3 region has 17 residues. Germline CDR1 SGHTA, CDR2 FQGTGA. The CDR3 nucleotides are TGTGCCAGCAGCTTAATAGGCGGACGTTACAGCACAGATACGCAGTATTTT. The encoded protein is CASSLIGGRYSTDTQYF.

There are many counts of this clonotype. The CDR3 DNA reads TGTGCCAGCACCCCGGGACGGAACACCGGGGAGCTGTTTTTT. Its translation: CASTPGRNTGELFF. This chain joins TRBV2 and TRBJ2-2; tentatively, D is TRBD1 or TRBD2 (5 bases each). The ends were cut back, 7 bases at V and 1 base at J, with 10 bases in the middle. Germline V gene lookup returns CDR1 SNHLY and CDR2 FYNNEI. CDR3 size: 14 residues. Full variable domain (outside the CDR3, taken from reference TRBV2 and TRBJ2-2): EPEVTQTPSHQVTQMGQEVILRCVPISNHLYFYWYRQILGQKVEFLVSFYNNEISEKSEIFDDQFSVERPDGSNFTLKIRSTKLEDSAMYFCASTPGRNTGELFFGEGSRLTVL.

This clonotype occurred a few times. V is TRBV19 and J is TRBJ2-5, with D tentatively TRBD2 (6 bases). Trimming stripped 4 bases from V and 2 bases from J, with 14 bases between. The germline CDR1 and CDR2 sequences are LNHDA and SQIVND (reference sequence). The CDR3 extends over 15 amino acids. The CDR3 protein is CASSKRAGIQETQYF. CDR3 DNA sequence: TGTGCCAGTAGTAAACGTGCGGGGATACAAGAGACCCAGTACTTC.

This clonotype was seen repeatedly, ten times or more. The rearrangement uses TRBV12-3 or TRBV12-4 and TRBJ2-7, with a weak D call TRBD2 (6 bases). The CDR3 has 14 residues. V was trimmed by 3 bases and J by 0 bases, leaving 9 bases between them. The CDR3 spells CASSLEGSSYEQYF. In DNA form, the CDR3 reads TGTGCCAGCAGTTTGGAGGGGAGCTCCTACGAGCAGTACTTC.

V is TRBV20-1 and J is TRBJ2-3, with 10 positions matching TRBD1. CDR1 is DFQATT and CDR2 is SNEGSKA in the germline V gene (reference sequence). The ends lost 1 base at V and 6 bases at J; junction bases unmatched: 1. This CDR3 is built from 13 residues. The CDR3 sequence is CSARGQGADTQYF. The CDR3 nucleotides read TGCAGTGCTAGAGGACAGGGGGCCGATACGCAGTATTTT.

This clonotype was observed a few times. The chain uses TRBV7-9 and TRBJ2-1; D call uncertain. Germline loops: CDR1 SEHNR, CDR2 FQNEAQ (reference sequence). The CDR3 runs 13 residues. V was trimmed by 5 bases and J by 9 bases, leaving 14 bases between them. CDR3 DNA sequence: TGTGCCAGCAGCCCCGGCGGTGAAGGTGAGCAGTTCTTC. Its translation is CASSPGGEGEQFF.